The text below deals with one T cell receptor (beta chain). The antigen remains unidentified. It was through 5'RACE template switching that TCR cDNA was made, with a universal primer site and UMIs added. TCRdb independently ran MiXCR on the 5' RACE reads; one entry per CDR3 protein. The table has fewer than 450,000 distinct CDR3 sequences, about 4% seen once. The data are from a study of T cells after yellow fever vaccination. Study-wide context: The SMART-Seq v4 Ultra Low Input method served to prepare the low-cell-number fractions.

Notes on the study in general: The booster response re-showed most primary clones: approximately 95% CD4, about 89% CD8. The bulk population could contribute abundant contaminating clonotypes to FACS-sorted repertoires.

The CDR3 loop spans 16 amino acids. Per the germline V gene, CDR1 is MNHNS and CDR2 is SASEGT. The ends lost 2 bases at V and 2 bases at J; junction bases unmatched: 9. The sequence derives from a man younger than 35 who received the YFV17D yellow fever vaccine. The source material was PBMCs, sampled 5 days after the yellow fever booster vaccination. The chain has TRBV6-1 and TRBJ2-7, with TRBD1 matching 7 bases. CDR3 residues: CASSERDRADTYEQYF. DNA of the CDR3: TGTGCCAGCAGTGAACGAGACAGGGCCGATACCTACGAGCAGTACTTC.